The TCR beta chain described here comes from a study of technical replicates of blood from several donors. This clone is a singleton in its sample. Clones were read by immunoSEQ multiplex PCR, and TCRdb kept only the in-frame ones, dropping some. The repertoire includes around 86,000 clones, just over 95% of them detected once, and around 0.18% sits in the top ten. V was shortened by 4 bases and J by 4 bases, with 7 bases between the two germline ends. Per germline, CDR1 SGHKS and CDR2 YYEKEE (reference sequence). The CDR3 length is 12 residues. The receptor comes from a human donor in good health. The specimen was T cells isolated from PBMCs. The chain is built from TRBV5-5 and TRBJ2-3; no clear D. The CDR3 DNA reads TGTGCCAGCAGCCCGCTACCAGATACGCAGTATTTT. Its translation: CASSPLPDTQYF.